The clone carrying this T cell receptor (beta chain) was seen ten or more times. Its cognate antigen is unknown. This sample was taken from a study of T cell repertoires in cytomegalovirus infection. About the research overall: Indications came from public TCR beta signatures; they pointed to CMV infection and to a matching HLA type. Study findings and constraints: HLA-C-restricted CMV clonotypes gave the most frequent clonotype in two of eight donors. Summed frequency of shared TCR beta families picked out CMV carriers who also had the relevant HLA.

TCRdb used MiXCR to reprocess the reads, holding one entry per CDR3 protein. Of 250,000 to 300,000 distinct CDR3 sequences in the sample, around 15% were seen once. V lost 6 bases, J lost 4 bases, and 4 bases stayed unmatched. CDR3 size: 13 residues. The receptor was isolated from a human donor in good health (CMV status not recorded). Some clones in this sample may be carry-over from other donors' samples. Sequencing was carried out using PBMCs. The gene calls are TRBV12-3 or TRBV12-4 and TRBJ1-2; TRBD1 matches at 8 bases. The CDR3 loop reads CASRTQGAYGYTF. In nucleotides, the CDR3 is TGTGCCAGCAGAACCCAGGGGGCCTATGGCTACACCTTC.